The present T cell receptor beta chain was sequenced within a study of blood T cell repertoires in COVID-19. Study context: Samples came from the United States, Italy and Spain, spanning acute and convalescent COVID-19. PBMCs, B-cell-depleted T cells, or T cells were the source of the cDNA or gDNA that made up the material.

Under the authors' procedure: The assay estimated nucleated cells by amplifying reference gene primers. Profiled with immunoSEQ multiplex PCR; TCRdb holds only in-frame clones, not every one. The D gene and trimming were derived from the DNA, and the V and J assignments and clone size from that table. The repertoire has roughly 300,000 clones, 90% of them found once; the top ten carry 6.5% to 8%. The CDR3 length is 14 residues. Germline V gene lookup returns CDR1 LGHDT and CDR2 YNNKEL (reference sequence). V lost 3 bases to trimming and J lost 7 bases; unmatched junction nucleotides: 4. Enrollment of patients from Seattle took place during active infection, with longitudinal follow-up.

The sequence was obtained from a woman aged 30 to 39 with COVID-19, enrolled during active disease. The sample was peripheral blood. The chain joins TRBV3-1 (or the pseudogene TRBV3-2) to TRBJ1-3, with TRBD1 identical over 9 bases. CDR3 DNA: TGTGCCAGCAGCCACGGGACAGGGAGTAACACCATATATTTT. This gives the protein CASSHGTGSNTIYF.